This entry concerns a single T cell receptor beta chain. Its specificity is not known. The data belong to a study of post-analysis software for immune sequencing data. Study-level findings and limits: Five TRBV segments occurring more often in patients than controls included TRBV5-6, TRBV5-1 and TRBV20-1.

The authors incorporated unique molecular identifiers into the TCR beta cDNA libraries. Via MiXCR, TCRdb re-called the PCR reads, giving one row per CDR3 protein. The sample holds 750,000 to 950,000 distinct CDR3 sequences; 35% to 55% are singletons and the top ten take just under 5%. The ends were cut back, 0 bases at V and 4 bases at J, with 10 bases in the middle. CDR1 and CDR2 from the germline V gene are SGHDT and YYEEEE. The CDR3 spans 14 residues. Sample: blood. J is TRBJ1-2 and V is TRBV5-6; D uncertain. The receptor comes from a girl aged 10 to 17 with multiple sclerosis. This chain's CDR3 is CASSLDRSRYGYTF. The DNA of the CDR3 is TGTGCCAGCAGCTTGGACCGCAGCCGCTATGGCTACACCTTC.